A single sample gave rise to the 28 T cell receptor beta chains below, sequenced in a study of shared clonotypes between healthy human individuals. Libraries were prepared by immunoSEQ multiplex PCR; TCRdb keeps only in-frame clonotypes and omits some of them. Here the sample spans approximately 2.3 million clones, more than 80% being singletons. Sequencing was performed on naive CD4+ T cells from PBMCs. The subset denotes: CD45RA+ positively selected. Receptor source: a man aged 18 to 29 in good health. Some clones in this sample may be carry-over from other donors' samples.

The gene calls are TRBV27 and TRBJ2-7, with 10 bases that match TRBD1. The germline V gene has CDR1 MNHEY and CDR2 SMNVEV (reference sequence). This CDR3 spans 15 amino acids. The ends lost 5 bases at V and 4 bases at J; junction bases unmatched: 8. The CDR3 region is CASSRTGQGLYEQYF. CDR3 nucleotides: TGTGCCAGCAGTCGCACGGGACAGGGGTTATACGAGCAGTACTTC.

V gene TRBV18 combines with J gene TRBJ2-7, with D possibly being TRBD2 (8 bases). V was trimmed by 6 bases and J by 6 bases, leaving 18 bases between them. Germline lookup yields CDR1 KGHSH and CDR2 LQKENI. The CDR3 spans 14 residues. The CDR3 region is CASSRGSGSSEQYF. CDR3 DNA sequence: TGTGCCAGCTCCAGGGGGAGCGGGAGTTCCGAGCAGTACTTC.

V gene TRBV6-6 combines with J gene TRBJ2-7, with 11 bases lining up with TRBD2. Per germline, CDR1 MNHNY and CDR2 SVGAGI (reference sequence). This CDR3 comprises 15 residues. J was trimmed by 3 bases and V by 6 bases; bases with no gene match: 7. CDR3 DNA: TGTGCCAGCAGAAGAGGGACTAGCGGAAACTACGAGCAGTACTTC. It encodes CASRRGTSGNYEQYF.

The V and J genes are TRBV18 and TRBJ2-7, with D hard to call. V was cut by 2 bases and J by 5 bases, with 13 bases left in between. The CDR3 runs to 14 residues. Germline CDR1 KGHSH, CDR2 LQKENI. CDR3 in DNA: TGTGCCAGCTCACCAAGGGTGGGTGAGGACGAGCAGTACTTC. Residues: CASSPRVGEDEQYF.

Regarding this clone: Other nucleotide sequences in the sample specify the same CDR3. The rearrangement uses TRBV9 and TRBJ1-1, with no clear D. V gave up 0 bases and J gave up 0 bases, with 9 bases separating them. Germline CDR1 is SGDLS and CDR2 is YYNGEE. There are 15 residues in the CDR3. This CDR3 reads CASSVAGQMNTEAFF. The CDR3 nucleotides are TGTGCCAGCAGCGTAGCTGGGCAGATGAACACTGAAGCTTTCTTT.

This clone was observed once. This chain links TRBV5-1 with TRBJ2-3, with D uncertain. The V gene's germline CDR1 is SGHRS and CDR2 YFSETQ. V lost 4 bases, J lost 2 bases, and 11 bases lay in between. The CDR3 consists of 14 residues. The DNA of the CDR3 is TGCGCCAGCAGCCCCCAGTTGTTCACAGATACGCAGTATTTT. Translation: CASSPQLFTDTQYF.

The chain uses TRBV9 and TRBJ2-2; D is perhaps TRBD1 (5 bases). The germline V and J ends were trimmed by 0 bases and 6 bases, with 15 bases remaining between them. The CDR3 extends over 16 amino acids. The germline CDR1 and CDR2 sequences are SGDLS and YYNGEE. The CDR3 bases are TGTGCCAGCAGCGTAGGGGCAGGGAACGTCGCCGGGGAGCTGTTTTTT. Translation gives CASSVGAGNVAGELFF.

This clone was found once. The rearrangement joins TRBV5-1 to TRBJ1-5; the D gene is possibly TRBD1 (6 bases). V lost 4 bases and J lost 3, with 17 bases in between. Germline lookup yields CDR1 SGHRS and CDR2 YFSETQ. CDR3 length equals 16 residues. CDR3 amino acids: CASSPGGGHPNQPQHF. The CDR3 DNA follows: TGCGCCAGCAGCCCTGGGGGGGGGCACCCCAATCAGCCCCAGCATTTT. Combining the CDR3 with reference TRBV5-1 and TRBJ1-5 gives the whole variable domain KAGVTQTPRYLIKTRGQQVTLSCSPISGHRSVSWYQQTPGQGLQFLFEYFSETQRNKGNFPGRFSGRQFSNSRSEMNVSTLELGDSALYLCASSPGGGHPNQPQHFGDGTRLSIL.

The J gene is TRBJ2-2, the V gene TRBV7-7; tentative D call: TRBD2 (6 bases). Per germline, CDR1 SSHAT and CDR2 FNYEAQ (reference sequence). Between the trimmed V and J ends, which lost 0 bases and 6 bases, there was a span of 14 bases. The CDR3 runs to 16 residues. CDR3: CASSLAGGSGAGELFF. The CDR3 DNA is TGTGCCAGCAGCTTAGCAGGAGGGTCGGGCGCCGGGGAGCTGTTTTTT.

The chain has TRBV2 and TRBJ2-3; D is ambiguous. This CDR3 region has 14 residues. Per the germline V gene, CDR1 is SNHLY and CDR2 is FYNNEI. The V and J ends lost 5 bases and 0 bases respectively, with 9 bases between them. The CDR3 nucleotides read TGTGCCAGCAGTCCAAGGGTCAGCACAGATACGCAGTATTTT. Its protein is CASSPRVSTDTQYF.

J is TRBJ2-7 and V is TRBV4-2; 7 bases are a match to TRBD2. V dropped 1 base and J dropped 3; count of bases not matched to a gene: 6. This CDR3 contains 15 residues. The germline gives CDR1 LGHNA, CDR2 YNFKEQ. In nucleotides, the CDR3 is TGTGCCAGCAGCCAAGGGACTAGTACCCTCTACGAGCAGTACTTC. This sequence encodes CASSQGTSTLYEQYF.

The chain links TRBV9 to TRBJ1-2, with a tentative D call TRBD1 (6 bases). The V and J ends lost 4 bases and 5 bases respectively, with 15 bases between them. Germline lookup yields CDR1 SGDLS and CDR2 YYNGEE. The CDR3 loop spans 14 amino acids. CDR3 sequence (DNA): TGTGCCAGCAGCCCCCCAGGGGCATTATATGGCTACACCTTC. It is translated as CASSPPGALYGYTF.

This chain joins TRBV4-2 and TRBJ2-2; D is possibly TRBD2 (5 bases). The V gene lost 4 bases and the J gene lost 6 bases, with 15 bases spanning the gap. CDR3 length equals 15 residues. In germline, CDR1 is LGHNA, CDR2 YNFKEQ. Here the CDR3 DNA reads TGTGCCAGCAGCCCTTACCTAACTAGTTCCGGGGAGCTGTTTTTT. Translation gives CASSPYLTSSGELFF.

J is TRBJ2-6 and V is TRBV7-3; no definite D call. CDR3 length: 13 residues. Looked up from germline, CDR1 is SGHTA and CDR2 is FQGTGA. Trimming removed 8 bases from V and 2 bases from J, with 7 bases in between. The DNA for the CDR3 is TGTGCCAGCGAGAACACTGGGGCCAACGTCCTGACTTTC. Its translation: CASENTGANVLTF.

This clone showed up just once. V gene TRBV28 combines with J gene TRBJ1-1; possible D gene TRBD1, 5 bases. The CDR3 contains 15 residues. Trimming cost V 8 bases and J 0 bases, with 16 bases left between them. From germline, CDR1 is MDHEN and CDR2 SYDVKM. In DNA, the CDR3 is TGTGCCAGCTGCCTCGGGGCAGGGATGAACACTGAAGCTTTCTTT. As protein: CASCLGAGMNTEAFF.

A single count supports this clone. This chain uses TRBV5-1 with TRBJ1-1, with a weak D call TRBD1 (5 bases). The V end lost 5 bases, the J end lost 8 bases, and 16 bases lay between the germline ends. The CDR3 covers 13 residues. In germline, CDR1 is SGHRS, CDR2 YFSETQ. The CDR3, as DNA: TGCGCCAGCAGAATCCCGGGGCCCTCAGAAGCTTTCTTT. Translating gives CASRIPGPSEAFF.

The chain has TRBV19 and TRBJ2-6, with D unclear. V lost 5 bases and J lost 2, with 7 bases in between. The CDR3 is 14 residues long. Germline values: CDR1 LNHDA, CDR2 SQIVND (reference sequence). The CDR3 coding sequence is TGTGCCAGTAGTGGTAGGGCTGGGGCCAACGTCCTGACTTTC. Its translation: CASSGRAGANVLTF.

Note on this clone: Other DNA sequences from this sample encode an identical CDR3 as well. For the CDR3, the DNA is TGTGCCAGCAGCTTAGATAGGGACACTGAAGCTTTCTTT. This codes for CASSLDRDTEAFF. The chain couples TRBV7-7 to TRBJ1-1; D is ambiguous. Germline values: CDR1 SSHAT, CDR2 FNYEAQ (reference sequence). The V and J ends lost 1 base and 3 bases respectively, with 6 bases between them. The CDR3 runs 13 residues.

This clone was found once. The chain links TRBV4-2 to TRBJ2-7; possible D gene TRBD1, 5 bases. There are 15 residues in the CDR3. V was trimmed by 0 bases and J by 0 bases, leaving 9 bases between them. Germline CDR1 and CDR2: LGHNA and YNFKEQ. The CDR3 region is CASSQEGEPSYEQYF. The DNA for the CDR3 is TGTGCCAGCAGCCAAGAAGGGGAACCCTCCTACGAGCAGTACTTC.

The gene calls are TRBV27 and TRBJ2-3, with 8 bases lining up with TRBD2. This CDR3 contains 14 residues. V dropped 6 bases and J dropped 2; count of bases not matched to a gene: 4. Germline lookup yields CDR1 MNHEY and CDR2 SMNVEV (reference sequence). The CDR3, as DNA: TGTGCCAGCAGCGGGACTAGAAACACAGATACGCAGTATTTT. Translating gives CASSGTRNTDTQYF.

This clone was seen a single time. The rearrangement links TRBV29-1 to TRBJ2-7; 9 positions match TRBD1. The CDR3 is made up of 14 amino acids. The V and J ends lost 5 bases and 2 bases, in that order; junction bases with no gene match: 7. Germline V CDR1 and CDR2: SQVTM, ANQGSEA. This chain's CDR3 is CSVSGQGVTYEQYF. In DNA, the CDR3 is TGCAGCGTTTCGGGACAGGGTGTCACCTACGAGCAGTACTTC.

As DNA, the CDR3 is TGTGCCAGCAGCTTGCCTGGGTCGGGGAGGGAGACCCAGTACTTC. Translated, it gives CASSLPGSGRETQYF. V is TRBV7-2 and J is TRBJ2-5; TRBD2 might be the D (6 bases). This CDR3 has 15 residues. V lost 3 bases, J lost 5 bases, and 16 bases lay in between. The germline CDR1 and CDR2 sequences are SGHTA and FQGNSA.

This chain connects TRBV6-6 to TRBJ2-2; D is uncertain. The V end lost 5 bases, the J end lost 4 bases, and 5 bases lay between the germline ends. The CDR3 contains 12 residues. Germline V gene lookup returns CDR1 MNHNY and CDR2 SVGAGI (reference sequence). The CDR3: CASSELTGELFF. Written as DNA, the CDR3 is TGTGCCAGCAGTGAGCTCACCGGGGAGCTGTTTTTT.

V and J are TRBV15 and TRBJ1-5; no reliable D call. V was cut by 0 bases and J by 7 bases, with 13 bases left in between. The CDR3 sequence is 15 residues long. Germline CDR1 reads LNHNV; CDR2 reads YYDKDF (reference sequence). The CDR3, as DNA: TGTGCCACCAGCAGAGATAGGCCAGGCGAGCAGCCCCAGCATTTT. Translating gives CATSRDRPGEQPQHF.

This chain links TRBV5-1 with TRBJ2-2; 7 bases fit TRBD2. Germline loops: CDR1 SGHRS, CDR2 YFSETQ. CDR3 length: 14 residues. The V segment lost 9 bases and the J segment 0 bases; nucleotides outside the gene matches: 5. The CDR3 loop reads CATRGEPNTGELFF. CDR3 nucleotide sequence: TGCGCCACCCGGGGGGAGCCGAACACCGGGGAGCTGTTTTTT.

In its sample, this clone was seen once. The chain has TRBV30 and TRBJ2-1, with a weak D call TRBD1 (7 bases). CDR1 is GTSNPN and CDR2 is SVGIG in the germline V gene (reference sequence). V lost 5 bases and J lost 6, with 20 bases in between. This CDR3 is 15 amino acids long. Here the CDR3 reads CAWWTTSAGGNEQFF. DNA for the CDR3: TGTGCCTGGTGGACTACATCGGCAGGGGGCAATGAGCAGTTCTTC.

The CDR3 sequence: CASSLGLAGGAWTQYF. The CDR3 region has the DNA TGCGCCAGCAGCTTGGGTCTAGCGGGAGGCGCTTGGACCCAGTACTTC. The V and J genes are TRBV5-1 and TRBJ2-5; TRBD2 matches 11 bases. Germline trimming cut 0 bases from V and 7 bases from J; bases unmatched to any gene: 8. The CDR3 covers 16 residues. Per germline, CDR1 SGHRS and CDR2 YFSETQ.

The chain has TRBV5-4 and TRBJ1-2; D is unresolved. The CDR3 is 14 amino acids. Germline lookup yields CDR1 SGHNT and CDR2 YYREEE (reference sequence). V was clipped by 0 bases and J by 4 bases, with 10 bases between them. CDR3 in amino acids: CASSLGQAAYGYTF. DNA of the CDR3: TGTGCCAGCAGCTTGGGGCAAGCGGCCTATGGCTACACCTTC.